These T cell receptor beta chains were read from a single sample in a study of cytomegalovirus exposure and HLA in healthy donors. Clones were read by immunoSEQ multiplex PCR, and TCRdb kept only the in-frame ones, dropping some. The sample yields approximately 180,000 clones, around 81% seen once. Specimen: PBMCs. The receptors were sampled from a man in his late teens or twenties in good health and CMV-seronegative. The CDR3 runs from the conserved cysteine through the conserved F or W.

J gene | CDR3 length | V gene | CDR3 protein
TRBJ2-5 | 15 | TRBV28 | CASQGGTSVQETQYF
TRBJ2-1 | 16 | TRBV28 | CASSDMTSGYFNEQFF
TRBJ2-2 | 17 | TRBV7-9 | CSSSSLDDSANTGELFF
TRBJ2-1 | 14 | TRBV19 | CASATGGSYNEQFF
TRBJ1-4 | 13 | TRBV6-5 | CASRAGPSEKLFF
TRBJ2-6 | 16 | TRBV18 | CASSLRDSGGANVLTF
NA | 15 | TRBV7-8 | CASSLQQGNRYEQYF
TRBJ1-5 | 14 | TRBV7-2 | CASSLARDRQPQHF
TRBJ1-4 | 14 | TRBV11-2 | CASSRTVTTEKLFF
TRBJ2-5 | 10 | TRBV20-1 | CSASQETQYF
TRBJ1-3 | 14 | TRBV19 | CASRWSSSGNTIYF
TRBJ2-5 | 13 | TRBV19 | CASSISGIQTQYF
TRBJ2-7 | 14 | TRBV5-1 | CASSLETVSYEQYF
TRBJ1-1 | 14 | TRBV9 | CASSVDVKPREAFF
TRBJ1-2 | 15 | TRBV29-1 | CSVEASGTGYYGYTF
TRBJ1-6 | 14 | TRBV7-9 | CASSLSRDNSPLHF
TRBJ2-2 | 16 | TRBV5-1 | CASSLVVSRNTGELFF
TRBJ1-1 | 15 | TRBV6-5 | CASSSLSRLYTEAFF
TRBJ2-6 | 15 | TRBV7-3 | CASSFTGVGANVLTF
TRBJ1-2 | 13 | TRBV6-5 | CASTATPYYGYTF
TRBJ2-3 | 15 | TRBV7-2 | CASSQGTGGTDTQYF
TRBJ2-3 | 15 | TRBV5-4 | CASSLSTPSTDTQYF
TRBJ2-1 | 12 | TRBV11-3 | CASSLTGNEQFF
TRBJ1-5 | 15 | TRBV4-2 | CASSQQQNSNQPQHF
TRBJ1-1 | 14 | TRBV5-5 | CASSAPPRETEAFF
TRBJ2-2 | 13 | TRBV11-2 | CASKDRVTGELFF
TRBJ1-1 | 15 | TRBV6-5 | CASSTNQGAGTEAFF
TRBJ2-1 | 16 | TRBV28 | CASSKGGTSSYNEQFF
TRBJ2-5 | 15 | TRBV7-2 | CASSTLGLAGETQYF
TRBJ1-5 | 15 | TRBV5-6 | CASSRGGRSNQPQHF
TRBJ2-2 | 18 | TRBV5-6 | CASTPGLAGGPLSGELFF
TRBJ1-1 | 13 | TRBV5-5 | CASSLLLFAEAFF
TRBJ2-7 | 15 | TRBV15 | CATSRTRTGAYEQYF
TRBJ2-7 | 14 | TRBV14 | CASSHRSTPYEQYF
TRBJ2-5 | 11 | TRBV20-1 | CSVRTQETQYF
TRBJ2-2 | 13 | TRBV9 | CASSVGGPGELFF
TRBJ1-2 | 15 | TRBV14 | CASSQSTGGVYGYTF
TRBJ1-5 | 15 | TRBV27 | CASSLFSGGYQPQHF
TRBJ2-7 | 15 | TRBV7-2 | CASSSRDSQHYEQYF
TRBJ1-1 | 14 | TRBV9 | CASSVAVGSTEAFF
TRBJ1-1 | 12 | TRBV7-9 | CASTTSGAEAFF
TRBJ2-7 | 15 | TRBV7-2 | CASSLGGTGSYEQYF
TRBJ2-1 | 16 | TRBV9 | CASSVEMLALGNEQFF
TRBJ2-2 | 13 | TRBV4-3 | CASSQEVAGELFF
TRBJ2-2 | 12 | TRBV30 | CAWSVAVGELFF
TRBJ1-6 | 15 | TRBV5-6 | CASSGDRGHNSPLHF